This entry features one T cell receptor beta chain sequence. Its target is not known. This record belongs to a study of memory CD4+ T cells and cytomegalovirus serostatus. Study-wide results and caveats: Repertoires predicted CMV serostatus with median bootstrapped AUC of approximately 0.94.

Single viable CD3+CD4+CD8-CD45RO+ cells were sorted as the memory CD4+ T cells. Original data processing: After removing out-of-frame reads, millions of distinct TCRbeta sequences remained. Data came from immunoSEQ multiplex PCR; TCRdb stores just in-frame clones and leaves some out. Clonal size and the V and J genes are those of that table, whereas D and trimming came from the DNA. The sample records 50,000 to 55,000 clones, just under 80% being singletons. CDR1 is MNHEY, CDR2 SVGAGI, per germline. This CDR3 has 12 amino acids. V dropped 6 bases and J dropped 11 bases, with 16 bases sitting between them.

This clonotype originated in an adult in good health and CMV-seronegative. The genes are TRBV6-5 and TRBJ1-1; D remains ambiguous. The sequenced sample consisted of memory CD4+ T cells from blood. The CDR3, as DNA: TGTGCCAGCAGACGGGGAGGGCCCGACGCTTTCTTT. It is translated as CASRRGGPDAFF.